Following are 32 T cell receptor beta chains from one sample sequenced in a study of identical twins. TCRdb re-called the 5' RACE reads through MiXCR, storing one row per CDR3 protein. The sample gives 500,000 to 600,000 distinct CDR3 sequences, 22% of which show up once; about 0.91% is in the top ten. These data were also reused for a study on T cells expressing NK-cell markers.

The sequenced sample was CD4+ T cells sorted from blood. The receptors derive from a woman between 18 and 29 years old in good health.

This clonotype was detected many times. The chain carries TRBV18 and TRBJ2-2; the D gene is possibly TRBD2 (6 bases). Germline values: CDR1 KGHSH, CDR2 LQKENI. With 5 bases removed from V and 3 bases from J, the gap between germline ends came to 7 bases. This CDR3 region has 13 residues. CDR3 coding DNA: TGTGCCAGCTCAACTAGCTACACCGGGGAGCTGTTTTTT. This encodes CASSTSYTGELFF.

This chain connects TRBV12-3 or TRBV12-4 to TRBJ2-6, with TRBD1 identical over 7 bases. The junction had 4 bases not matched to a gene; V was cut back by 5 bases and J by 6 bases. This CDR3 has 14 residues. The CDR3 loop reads CASSPDRAANVLTF. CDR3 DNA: TGTGCCAGCAGTCCTGACAGGGCGGCCAACGTCCTGACTTTC.

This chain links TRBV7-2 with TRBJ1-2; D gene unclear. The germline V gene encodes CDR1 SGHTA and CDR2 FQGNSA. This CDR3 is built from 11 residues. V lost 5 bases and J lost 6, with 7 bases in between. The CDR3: CASSPGNGYTF. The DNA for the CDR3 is TGTGCCAGCAGCCCGGGGAATGGCTACACCTTC.

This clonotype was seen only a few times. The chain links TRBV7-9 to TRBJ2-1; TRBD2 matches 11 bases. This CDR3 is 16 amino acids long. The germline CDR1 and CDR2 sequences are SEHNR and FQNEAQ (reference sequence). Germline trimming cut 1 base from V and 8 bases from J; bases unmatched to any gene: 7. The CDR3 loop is CASSLGTSGRPYEQFF. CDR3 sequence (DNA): TGTGCCAGCAGCTTAGGTACTAGCGGGAGACCCTATGAGCAGTTCTTC.

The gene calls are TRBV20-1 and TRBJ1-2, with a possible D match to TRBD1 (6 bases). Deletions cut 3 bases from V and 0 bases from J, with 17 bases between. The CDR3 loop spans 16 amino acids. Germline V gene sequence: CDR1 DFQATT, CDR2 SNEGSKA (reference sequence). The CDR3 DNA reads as TGCAGTGCTAGCCAAAAGGGGGGCTACGCTAACTATGGCTACACCTTC. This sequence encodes CSASQKGGYANYGYTF.

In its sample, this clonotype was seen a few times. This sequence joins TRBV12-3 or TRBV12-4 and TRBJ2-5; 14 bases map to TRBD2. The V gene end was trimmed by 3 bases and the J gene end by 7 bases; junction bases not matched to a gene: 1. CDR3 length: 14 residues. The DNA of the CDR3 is TGTGCCAGCAGTTTCGGGACTAGCGGGAGGACCCAGTACTTC. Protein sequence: CASSFGTSGRTQYF.

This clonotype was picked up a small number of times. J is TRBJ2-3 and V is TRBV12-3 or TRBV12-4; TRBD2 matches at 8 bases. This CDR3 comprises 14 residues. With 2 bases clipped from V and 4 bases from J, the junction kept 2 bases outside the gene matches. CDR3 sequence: CASSLYGRADTQYF. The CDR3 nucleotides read TGTGCCAGCAGTTTATACGGGAGGGCAGATACGCAGTATTTT.

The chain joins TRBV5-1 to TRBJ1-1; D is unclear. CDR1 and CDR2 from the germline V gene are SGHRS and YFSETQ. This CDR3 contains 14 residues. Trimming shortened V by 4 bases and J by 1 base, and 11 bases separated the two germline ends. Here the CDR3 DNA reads TGCGCCAGCAGCCCCCAAGCCTCGAACACTGAAGCTTTCTTT. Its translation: CASSPQASNTEAFF.

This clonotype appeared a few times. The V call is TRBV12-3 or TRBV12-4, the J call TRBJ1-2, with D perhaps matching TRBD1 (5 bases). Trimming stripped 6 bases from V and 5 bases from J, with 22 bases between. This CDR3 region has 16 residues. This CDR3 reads CASSLGQVGVRYGYTF. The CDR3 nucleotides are TGTGCCAGCAGCTTGGGGCAGGTCGGCGTTAGGTATGGCTACACCTTC.

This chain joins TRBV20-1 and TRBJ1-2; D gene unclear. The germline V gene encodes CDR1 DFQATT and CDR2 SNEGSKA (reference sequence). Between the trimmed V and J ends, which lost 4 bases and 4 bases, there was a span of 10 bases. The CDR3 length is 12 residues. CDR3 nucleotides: TGCAGTGCTATGAGGACCTCCTATGGCTACACCTTC. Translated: CSAMRTSYGYTF.

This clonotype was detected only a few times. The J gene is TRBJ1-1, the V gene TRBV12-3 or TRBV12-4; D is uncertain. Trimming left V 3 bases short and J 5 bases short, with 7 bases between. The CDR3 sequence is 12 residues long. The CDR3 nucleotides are TGTGCCAGCAGTTTCGTTGCGACTGAAGCTTTCTTT. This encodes CASSFVATEAFF.

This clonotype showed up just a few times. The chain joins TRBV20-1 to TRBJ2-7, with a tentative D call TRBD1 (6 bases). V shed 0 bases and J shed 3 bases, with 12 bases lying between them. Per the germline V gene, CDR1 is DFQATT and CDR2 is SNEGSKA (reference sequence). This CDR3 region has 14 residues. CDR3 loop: CSARDLGRGYEQYF. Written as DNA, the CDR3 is TGCAGTGCTAGAGATCTGGGCAGGGGCTACGAGCAGTACTTC.

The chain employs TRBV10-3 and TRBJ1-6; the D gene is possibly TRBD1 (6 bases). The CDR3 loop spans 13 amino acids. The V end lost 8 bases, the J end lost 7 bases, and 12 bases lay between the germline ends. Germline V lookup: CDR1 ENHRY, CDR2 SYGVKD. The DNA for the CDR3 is TGTGCCATCTCGGTAGACAGGAATTCACCCCTCCACTTT. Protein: CAISVDRNSPLHF.

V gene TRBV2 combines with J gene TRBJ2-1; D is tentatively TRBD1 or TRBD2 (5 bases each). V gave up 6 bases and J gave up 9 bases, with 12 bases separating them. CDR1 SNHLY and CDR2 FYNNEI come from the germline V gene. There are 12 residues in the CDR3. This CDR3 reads CASRGEVAEQFF. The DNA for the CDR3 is TGTGCCAGCAGGGGGGAAGTGGCTGAGCAGTTCTTC.

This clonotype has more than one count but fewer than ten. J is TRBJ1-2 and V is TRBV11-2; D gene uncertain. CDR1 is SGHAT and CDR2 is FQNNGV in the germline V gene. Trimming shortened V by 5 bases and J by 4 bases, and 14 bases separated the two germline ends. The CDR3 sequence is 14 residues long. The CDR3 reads CASSPAGFSYGYTF. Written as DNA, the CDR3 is TGTGCCAGCAGCCCCGCTGGGTTTTCCTATGGCTACACCTTC.

This CDR3 is CASSLYGTDTQYF. DNA for the CDR3: TGTGCCAGCAGCTTATACGGAACAGATACGCAGTATTTT. The rearrangement joins TRBV7-9 to TRBJ2-3; no reliable D call. The CDR3 consists of 13 residues. Germline CDR1 SEHNR, CDR2 FQNEAQ (reference sequence). Trimming removed 2 bases from V and 3 bases from J, with 6 bases in between. Complete variable domain (other parts from reference TRBV7-9 and TRBJ2-3): DTGVSQNPRHKITKRGQNVTFRCDPISEHNRLYWYRQTLGQGPEFLTYFQNEAQLEKSRLLSDRFSAERPKGSFSTLEIQRTEQGDSAMYLCASSLYGTDTQYFGPGTRLTVL.

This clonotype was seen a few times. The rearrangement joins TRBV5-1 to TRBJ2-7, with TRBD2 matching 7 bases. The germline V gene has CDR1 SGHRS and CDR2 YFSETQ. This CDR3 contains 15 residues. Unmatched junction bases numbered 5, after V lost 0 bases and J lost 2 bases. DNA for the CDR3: TGCGCCAGCAGCTTGGAGGCGGGGGATGCCTACGAGCAGTACTTC. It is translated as CASSLEAGDAYEQYF.

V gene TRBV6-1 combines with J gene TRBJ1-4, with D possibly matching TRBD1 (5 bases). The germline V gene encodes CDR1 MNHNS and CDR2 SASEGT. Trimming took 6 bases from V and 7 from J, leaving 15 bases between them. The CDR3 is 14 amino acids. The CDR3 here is CASSPRRDGEKLFF. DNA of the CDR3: TGTGCCAGCAGCCCCAGGCGGGACGGTGAAAAACTGTTTTTT.

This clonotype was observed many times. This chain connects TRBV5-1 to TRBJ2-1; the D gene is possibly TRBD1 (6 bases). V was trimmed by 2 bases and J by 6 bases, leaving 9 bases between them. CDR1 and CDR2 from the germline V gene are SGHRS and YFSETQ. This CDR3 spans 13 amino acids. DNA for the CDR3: TGCGCCAGCAGCTTAAGAGGGGGCAATGAGCAGTTCTTC. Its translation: CASSLRGGNEQFF.

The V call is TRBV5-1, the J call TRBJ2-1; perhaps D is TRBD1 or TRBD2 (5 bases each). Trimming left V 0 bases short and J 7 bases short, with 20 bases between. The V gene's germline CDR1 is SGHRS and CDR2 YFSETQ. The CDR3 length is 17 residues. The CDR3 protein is CASSLASLGPKGNEQFF. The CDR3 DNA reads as TGCGCCAGCAGCTTGGCCAGCCTGGGACCAAAAGGAAATGAGCAGTTCTTC.

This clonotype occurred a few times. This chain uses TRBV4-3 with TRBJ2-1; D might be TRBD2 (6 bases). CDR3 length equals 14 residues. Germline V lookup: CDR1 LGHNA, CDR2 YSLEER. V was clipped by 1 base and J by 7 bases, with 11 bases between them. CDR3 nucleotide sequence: TGCGCCAGCAGCCAAGTCGGGACTTTTAATGAGCAGTTCTTC. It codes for CASSQVGTFNEQFF.

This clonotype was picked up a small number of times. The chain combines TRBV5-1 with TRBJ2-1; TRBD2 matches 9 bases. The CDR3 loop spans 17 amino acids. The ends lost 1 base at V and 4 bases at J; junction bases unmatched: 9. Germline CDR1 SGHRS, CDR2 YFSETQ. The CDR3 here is CASSLTSGRYTYNEQFF. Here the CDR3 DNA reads TGCGCCAGCAGCTTGACTAGCGGGCGATACACTTACAATGAGCAGTTCTTC.

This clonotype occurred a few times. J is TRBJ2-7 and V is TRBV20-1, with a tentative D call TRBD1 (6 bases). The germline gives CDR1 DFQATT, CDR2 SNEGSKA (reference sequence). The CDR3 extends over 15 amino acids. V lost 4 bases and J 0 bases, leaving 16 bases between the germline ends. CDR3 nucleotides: TGCAGTGCTACCAAACCAGACAGGAGCTCCTACGAGCAGTACTTC. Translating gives CSATKPDRSSYEQYF.

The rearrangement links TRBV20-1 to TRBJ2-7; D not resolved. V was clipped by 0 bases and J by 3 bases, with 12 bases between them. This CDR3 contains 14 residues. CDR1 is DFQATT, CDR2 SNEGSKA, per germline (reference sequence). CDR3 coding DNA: TGCAGTGCTAGAGATCTGCCCGGAAACTACGAGCAGTACTTC. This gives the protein CSARDLPGNYEQYF.

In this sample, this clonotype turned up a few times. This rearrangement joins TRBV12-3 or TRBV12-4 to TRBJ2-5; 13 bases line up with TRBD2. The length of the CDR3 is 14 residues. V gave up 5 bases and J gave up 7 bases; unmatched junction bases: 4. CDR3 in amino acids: CASSQTSGRATQYF. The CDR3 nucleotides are TGTGCCAGCAGTCAAACTAGCGGGAGGGCGACCCAGTACTTC.

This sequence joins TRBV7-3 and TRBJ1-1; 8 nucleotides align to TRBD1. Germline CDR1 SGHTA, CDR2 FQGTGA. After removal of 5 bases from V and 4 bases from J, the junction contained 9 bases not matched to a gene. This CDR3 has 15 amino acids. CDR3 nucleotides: TGTGCCAGCAGCCGAGCAGGGGGCCGGGGCACTGAAGCTTTCTTT. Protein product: CASSRAGGRGTEAFF.

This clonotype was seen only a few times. CDR3 protein: CASSLRTASTEAFF. DNA for the CDR3: TGTGCCAGCAGTCTTAGGACCGCTTCTACTGAAGCTTTCTTT. V gene TRBV6-1 combines with J gene TRBJ1-1; D gene ambiguous. The CDR3 has 14 amino acids. V was trimmed by 5 bases and J by 5 bases, leaving 15 bases between them. Germline loops: CDR1 MNHNS, CDR2 SASEGT.

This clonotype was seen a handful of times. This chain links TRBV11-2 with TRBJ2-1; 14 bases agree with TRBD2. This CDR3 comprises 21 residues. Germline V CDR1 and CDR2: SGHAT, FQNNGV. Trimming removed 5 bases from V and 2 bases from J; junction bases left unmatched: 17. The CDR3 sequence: CASSLPSGTSGSLGPYNEQFF. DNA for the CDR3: TGTGCCAGCAGCCTACCATCCGGGACTAGCGGGAGTTTGGGGCCCTACAATGAGCAGTTCTTC. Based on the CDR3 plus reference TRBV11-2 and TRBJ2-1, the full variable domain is EAGVAQSPRYKIIEKRQSVAFWCNPISGHATLYWYQQILGQGPKLLIQFQNNGVVDDSQLPKDRFSAERLKGVDSTLKIQPAKLEDSAVYLCASSLPSGTSGSLGPYNEQFFGPGTRLTVL.

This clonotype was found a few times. The CDR3 coding sequence is TGCGCCAGCAGCGAAAGCGGGGCAATCACCGGGGAGCTGTTTTTT. Amino acids: CASSESGAITGELFF. J is TRBJ2-2 and V is TRBV5-1; TRBD2 aligns across 7 bases. The germline V gene has CDR1 SGHRS and CDR2 YFSETQ. Losses at the gene ends were 4 bases for V and 4 bases for J; bases not matched to a gene: 7. This CDR3 region has 15 residues.

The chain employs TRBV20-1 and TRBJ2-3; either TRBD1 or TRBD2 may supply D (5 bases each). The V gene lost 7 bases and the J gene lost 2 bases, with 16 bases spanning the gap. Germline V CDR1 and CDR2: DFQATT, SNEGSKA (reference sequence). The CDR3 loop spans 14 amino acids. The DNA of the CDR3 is TGCAGTGGAGGGGCGCGGGCGCTCACAGATACGCAGTATTTT. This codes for CSGGARALTDTQYF.

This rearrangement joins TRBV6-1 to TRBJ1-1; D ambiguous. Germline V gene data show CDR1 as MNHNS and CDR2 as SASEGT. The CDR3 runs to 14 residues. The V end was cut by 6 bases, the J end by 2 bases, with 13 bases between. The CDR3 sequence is CASRTTGRNTEAFF. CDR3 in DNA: TGTGCCAGCAGGACCACCGGCCGTAACACTGAAGCTTTCTTT.

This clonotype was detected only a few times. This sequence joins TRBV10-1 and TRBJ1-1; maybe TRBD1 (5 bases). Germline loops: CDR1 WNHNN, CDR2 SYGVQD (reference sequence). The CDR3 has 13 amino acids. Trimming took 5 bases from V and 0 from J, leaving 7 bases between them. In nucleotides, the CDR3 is TGCGCCAGCAGTCCGGACATGAACACTGAAGCTTTCTTT. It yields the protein CASSPDMNTEAFF.